This entry features one T cell receptor beta chain sequence. Trimming took 4 bases from V and 0 from J; bases not matched to a gene: 3. The CDR3 contains 16 residues. CDR1 is LGHDT, CDR2 YNNKEL, per germline (reference sequence). The data are from a study of control samples from healthy donors and cancer patients. Sequenced by immunoSEQ multiplex PCR; TCRdb stores in-frame clones only, minus some. Here the sample spans approximately 140,000 clones, 93% being singletons. The V gene is TRBV3-1 (or the pseudogene TRBV3-2), the J gene TRBJ2-2; 9 bases are shared with TRBD2. The sequenced sample consisted of blood. The TCR sequence derives from a man aged 18-30 years in good health. CDR3 DNA: TGTGCCAGCAGCCCCCGGACTAGCGCGAACACCGGGGAGCTGTTTTTT. As protein: CASSPRTSANTGELFF.